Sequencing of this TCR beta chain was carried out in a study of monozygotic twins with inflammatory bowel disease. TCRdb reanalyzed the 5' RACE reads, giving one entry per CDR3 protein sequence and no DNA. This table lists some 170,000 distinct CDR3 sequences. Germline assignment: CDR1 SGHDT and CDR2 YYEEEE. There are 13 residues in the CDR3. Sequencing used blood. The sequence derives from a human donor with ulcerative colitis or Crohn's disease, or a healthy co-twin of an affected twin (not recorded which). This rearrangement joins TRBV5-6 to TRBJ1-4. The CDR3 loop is CASRLWANEKLFF. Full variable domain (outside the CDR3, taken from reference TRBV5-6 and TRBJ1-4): DAGVTQSPTHLIKTRGQQVTLRCSPKSGHDTVSWYQQALGQGPQFIFQYYEEEERQRGNFPDRFSGHQFPNYSSELNVNALLLGDSALYLCASRLWANEKLFFGSGTQLSVL.